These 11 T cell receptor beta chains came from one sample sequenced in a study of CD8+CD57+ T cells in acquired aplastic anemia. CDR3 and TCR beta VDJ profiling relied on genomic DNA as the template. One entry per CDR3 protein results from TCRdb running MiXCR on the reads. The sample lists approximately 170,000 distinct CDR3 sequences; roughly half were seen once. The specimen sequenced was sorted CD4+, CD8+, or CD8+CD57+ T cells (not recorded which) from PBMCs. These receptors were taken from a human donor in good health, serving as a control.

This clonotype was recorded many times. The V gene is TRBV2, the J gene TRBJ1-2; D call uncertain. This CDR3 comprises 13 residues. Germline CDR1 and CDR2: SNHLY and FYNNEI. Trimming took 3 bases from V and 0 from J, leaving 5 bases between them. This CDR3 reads CASSESTNYGYTF. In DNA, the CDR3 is TGTGCCAGCAGTGAGTCGACTAACTATGGCTACACCTTC.

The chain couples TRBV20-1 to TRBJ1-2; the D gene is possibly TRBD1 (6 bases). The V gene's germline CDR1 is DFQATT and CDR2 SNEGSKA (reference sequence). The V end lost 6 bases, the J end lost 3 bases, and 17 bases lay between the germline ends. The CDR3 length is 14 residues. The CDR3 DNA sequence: TGCAGTGCAACCAACAGGGTCTGGGACTATGGCTACACCTTC. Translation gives CSATNRVWDYGYTF.

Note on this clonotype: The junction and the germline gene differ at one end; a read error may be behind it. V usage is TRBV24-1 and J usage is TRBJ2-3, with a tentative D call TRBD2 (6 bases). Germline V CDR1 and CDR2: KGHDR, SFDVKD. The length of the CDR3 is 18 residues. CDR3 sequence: CASSQRASLIFSTDTQYF. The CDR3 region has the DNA TGTGCCAGCAGTCAGCGGGCCTCCTTAATCTTTAGCACAGATACGCAGTATTTT.

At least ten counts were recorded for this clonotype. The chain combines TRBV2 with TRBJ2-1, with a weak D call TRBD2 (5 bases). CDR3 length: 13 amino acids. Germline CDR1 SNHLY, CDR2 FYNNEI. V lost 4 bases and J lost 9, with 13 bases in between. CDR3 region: CASSAEGSGEQFF. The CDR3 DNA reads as TGTGCCAGCAGTGCAGAGGGATCGGGTGAGCAGTTCTTC.

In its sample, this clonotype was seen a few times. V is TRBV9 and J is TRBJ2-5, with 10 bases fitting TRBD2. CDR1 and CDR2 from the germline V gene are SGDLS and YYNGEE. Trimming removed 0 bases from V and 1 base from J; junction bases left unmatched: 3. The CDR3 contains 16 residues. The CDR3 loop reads CASSVALAGSQETQYF. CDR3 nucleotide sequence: TGTGCCAGCAGCGTAGCACTAGCGGGGAGCCAAGAGACCCAGTACTTC.

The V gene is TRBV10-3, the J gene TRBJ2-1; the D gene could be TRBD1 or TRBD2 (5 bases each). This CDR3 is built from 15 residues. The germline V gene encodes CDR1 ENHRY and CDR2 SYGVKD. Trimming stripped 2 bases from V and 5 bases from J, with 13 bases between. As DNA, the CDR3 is TGTGCCATCAGTGAGAGCCAGGTGGGACACAATGAGCAGTTCTTC. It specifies CAISESQVGHNEQFF.

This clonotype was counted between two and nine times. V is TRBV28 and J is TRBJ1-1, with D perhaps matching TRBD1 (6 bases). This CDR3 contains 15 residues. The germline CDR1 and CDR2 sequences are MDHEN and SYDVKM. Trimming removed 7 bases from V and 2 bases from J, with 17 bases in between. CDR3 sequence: CASNSRWDTNTEAFF. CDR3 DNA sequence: TGTGCCAGCAACTCCCGTTGGGACACAAACACTGAAGCTTTCTTT.

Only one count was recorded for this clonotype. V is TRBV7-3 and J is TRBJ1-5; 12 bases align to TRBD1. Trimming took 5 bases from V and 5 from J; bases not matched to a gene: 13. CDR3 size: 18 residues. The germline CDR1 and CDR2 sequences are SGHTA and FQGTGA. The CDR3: CASSAGTGGLSPDQPQHF. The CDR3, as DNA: TGTGCCAGCAGCGCCGGGACAGGGGGCTTATCTCCGGATCAGCCCCAGCATTTT.

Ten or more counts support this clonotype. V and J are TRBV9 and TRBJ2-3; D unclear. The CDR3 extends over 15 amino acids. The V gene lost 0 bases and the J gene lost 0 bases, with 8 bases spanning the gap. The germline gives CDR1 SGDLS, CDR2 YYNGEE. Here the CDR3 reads CASSVGVGSTDTQYF. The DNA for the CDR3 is TGTGCCAGCAGCGTAGGAGTAGGAAGCACAGATACGCAGTATTTT.

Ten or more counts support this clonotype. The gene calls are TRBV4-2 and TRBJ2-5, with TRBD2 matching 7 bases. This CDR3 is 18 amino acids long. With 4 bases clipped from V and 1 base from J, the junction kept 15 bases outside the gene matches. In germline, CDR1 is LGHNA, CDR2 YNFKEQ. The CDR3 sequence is CASSPIGTGGVRQETQYF. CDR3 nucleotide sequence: TGTGCCAGCAGCCCCATCGGAACTGGGGGGGTTCGCCAAGAGACCCAGTACTTC.

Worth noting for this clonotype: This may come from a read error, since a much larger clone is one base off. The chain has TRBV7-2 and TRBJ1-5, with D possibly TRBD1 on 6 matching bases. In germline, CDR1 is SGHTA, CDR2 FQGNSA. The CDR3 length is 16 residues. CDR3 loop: CASSLGGGWDNRPQHF. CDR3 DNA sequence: TGTGCCAGCAGCTTAGGGGGGGGCTGGGACAATCGGCCCCAGCATTTT.